This entry concerns a single TCR beta chain. Its antigen specificity is not known. Base qualities were left out, and no much larger clone turns up one base away. The Qiagen DNeasy kit was used to extract genomic DNA from unsorted PBMCs and from the negatively selected CD4+ and CD8+ fractions. TCR beta CDR3 regions were subjected to amplification by immunoSEQ multiplex PCR with primers that anneal to V and J segments. Amplification bias was minimized using a synthetic immune receptor repertoire, and residual bias was removed computationally after sequencing. The original pipeline was this. Custom Python scripts were used to quantify repertoire diversity as the Shannon entropy index. The unsorted, CD4+ and CD8+ repertoires were each analyzed separately, with the exception of combined analyses, where CD4+ and CD8+ sequences were merged in silico. Clonal expansion was defined as a frequency increase of at least 2-fold after treatment compared with C1D1, and clones undetected at baseline were assigned a pseudocount of 0.5. Singleton clones were defined as clones with 0 or 1 copy at C1D1, and non-singleton clones were defined as clones with 2 or more copies. Clones expanded in unsorted samples were annotated as CD4+, CD8+ or unknown by matching protein sequences in sorted samples from the same patient. Wilcoxon tests on paired samples were used to test diversity changes from C1D1 to C4D1. TCRdb stores this immuneACCESS table with in-frame sequences only. Part of the clones is absent; in the studies checked, under half of the shortfall reflects unresolved V genes, and no reason is known for the rest. The V and J calls and clone size were taken over from that table, and D and trimming were inferred from the DNA. This sample holds some 95,000 clones; 85% to 90% were observed only once. The ten largest clones represent around 11% of the sample.

The data derive from a study of PD-1 blockade in classical Hodgkin lymphoma (dated by TCRdb to 2019 to 2021). Background for the entire study: Nivolumab dosing was 3 mg/kg intravenously every 2 weeks, continuing until either disease progression or unacceptable toxicity. The study used TCR beta sequencing and CyTOF to define a peripheral blood immune signature of response to PD-1 blockade in classical Hodgkin lymphoma.

The study at large found these results: The study covered only a single clinical trial cohort, and the causes of the repertoire differences, possibly disease activity or prior therapy, were still not defined. Trial patients achieving complete response had baseline diversity similar to newly diagnosed patients, whereas partial responders and progressors had significantly lower diversity. Lower diversity was observed in patients in whom nivolumab was started less than 1 year after ASCT, and these patients were excluded from later analyses so that confounding by immune reconstitution would be avoided. CD4+ but not CD8+ TCR diversity rose significantly by C4D1 (p=0.0027 vs p=0.16), most apparent in complete responders (p=0.02). Baseline TCR diversity was reported to be lower in newly diagnosed patients than in healthy donors and to be lower still in relapsed/refractory patients.

V lost 2 bases and J lost 7 bases; the stretch between them is 8 bases long. From the germline V gene, CDR1 is SGHRS and CDR2 is YFSETQ. The CDR3, from cysteine to phenylalanine, totals 12 residues. CDR3 DNA is the only sequence kept; it has 36 bases, read in frame from the first base. Sample time point, as interpreted from the label and publication: cycle 2 day 1 (C2D1) of nivolumab. Every trial patient had relapsed after autologous stem cell transplantation, and cohorts A, B and C differed in prior brentuximab vedotin exposure. The trial cohort comprised a few dozen patients with relapsed/refractory classical Hodgkin lymphoma whose best overall responses were complete response, partial response or progressive disease. Trial patients were treated with single-agent nivolumab in the multi-cohort phase II CheckMate 205 trial. An independent review committee assessed best overall response using the 2007 International Working Group response criteria. Trial PBMCs were obtained immediately prior to nivolumab initiation (C1D1) and on therapy at cycle 2 day 1 and cycle 4 day 1. After peripheral blood was drawn into 8 mL Vacutainer Cell Preparation Tubes, PBMCs were isolated by centrifugation and then cryopreserved.

This clonotype was obtained from a human donor with classical Hodgkin lymphoma. The chain employs TRBV5-1 and TRBJ2-3, with TRBD1 as a weak D call on 5 bases. This material consisted of peripheral blood mononuclear cells (PBMCs), taken before the second cycle of nivolumab. At the DNA level, the sequence is TGCGCCAGCAGCTTTCCAGGGAATACGCAGTATTTT. This encodes CASSFPGNTQYF.